The TCR beta chain described here comes from a study of blood T cell repertoires in COVID-19. Across the study: The United States, Italy and Spain were the sources of the acute and convalescent COVID-19 samples. T cells, B-cell-depleted T cells, or PBMCs supplied cDNA or gDNA.

Germline V gene lookup returns CDR1 LGHNA and CDR2 YNFKEQ. The CDR3 consists of 17 residues. V was shortened by 0 bases and J by 0 bases, with 15 bases between the two germline ends. In the original processing: Reference gene primer amplification gave nucleated cell count estimates. Profiled with immunoSEQ multiplex PCR; TCRdb holds only in-frame clones, not every one. For V, J and clone size, that table is used; D and trimming come from the DNA. Of around 63,000 clones in the sample, about 84% were seen once. The receptor comes from a man aged 60 to 69 with acute or convalescent COVID-19. The V gene is TRBV4-2, the J gene TRBJ2-7; tentative D call: TRBD2 (5 bases). Material: peripheral blood. Written as DNA, the CDR3 is TGTGCCAGCAGCCAAGATATAGGACTCGGTAGCTCCTACGAGCAGTACTTC. Translation gives CASSQDIGLGSSYEQYF.